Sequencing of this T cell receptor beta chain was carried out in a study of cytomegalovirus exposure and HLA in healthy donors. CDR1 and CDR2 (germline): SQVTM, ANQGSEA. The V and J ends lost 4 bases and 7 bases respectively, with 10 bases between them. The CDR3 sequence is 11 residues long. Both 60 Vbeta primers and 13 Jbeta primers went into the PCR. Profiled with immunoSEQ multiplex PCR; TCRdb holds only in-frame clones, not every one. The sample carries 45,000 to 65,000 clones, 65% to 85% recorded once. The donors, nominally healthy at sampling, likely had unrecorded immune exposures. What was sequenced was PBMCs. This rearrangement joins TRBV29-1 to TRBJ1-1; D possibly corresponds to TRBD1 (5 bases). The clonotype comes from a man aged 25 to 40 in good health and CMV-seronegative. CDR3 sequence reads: CSVGGGDEAFF. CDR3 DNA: TGCAGCGTTGGTGGGGGGGATGAAGCTTTCTTT.